Listed here are 10 T cell receptor beta chains from one sample, sequenced in a study of breast tumors, draining lymph nodes, adjacent tissues. TCRdb recomputed calls from the multiplex PCR reads with MiXCR, one row per CDR3 protein. The sample holds 15,000 to 20,000 distinct CDR3 sequences, 45% seen once. The sequenced material came from tumor-adjacent breast tissue. These receptors were collected from a female donor with breast cancer. Some clones in this sample may be carry-over from other donors' samples.

This clonotype rates as medium-sized. V usage is TRBV7-8 and J usage is TRBJ2-3, with TRBD1 identical over 8 bases. The CDR3 length is 19 residues. V trimming: 8 bases; J trimming: 5 bases; junction bases outside the gene matches: 24. Germline values: CDR1 SGHVS, CDR2 FQNEAQ. DNA of the CDR3: TGTGCCAGCGGACGCTTTAGTACTACGGGGGCAGGGGGCGGAGATACGCAGTATTTT. This encodes CASGRFSTTGAGGGDTQYF.

This clonotype was recorded many times. This chain links TRBV5-4 with TRBJ1-2, with 8 bases that match TRBD1. Germline assignment: CDR1 SGHNT and CDR2 YYREEE (reference sequence). Unmatched junction bases numbered 5, after V lost 5 bases and J lost 2 bases. The CDR3 runs 14 residues. CDR3 DNA sequence: TGTGCCAGCAGTTCCGGACAGGGAAACTATGGCTACACCTTC. Translated: CASSSGQGNYGYTF.

The DNA of the CDR3 is TGTGCCAGCTACCCTAGGGCGGGCTCCTCATCCTACAATGAGCAGTTCTTC. Amino acids: CASYPRAGSSSYNEQFF. This chain connects TRBV6-2 or TRBV6-3 to TRBJ2-1, with D possibly matching TRBD2 (5 bases). V was shortened by 8 bases and J by 1 base, with 21 bases between the two germline ends. Per germline, CDR1 MNHEY and CDR2 SVGEGT. This CDR3 region has 17 residues.

To note about this clonotype: A much larger clone lies a single base off, so this may be a read error. The rearrangement uses TRBV18 and TRBJ1-3, with TRBD1 matching 7 bases. CDR3 size: 19 residues. V was clipped by 7 bases and J by 0 bases; unmatched bases: 18. Per germline, CDR1 KGHSH and CDR2 LQKENI. This CDR3 is CASFPSLPKGASSGNTIYF. As DNA, the CDR3 is TGTGCCAGCTTCCCAAGCCTCCCGAAGGGGGCGAGCTCTGGAAACACCATATATTTT. Full variable domain (rest looked up from reference TRBV18 and TRBJ1-3): NAGVMQNPRHLVRRRGQEARLRCSPMKGHSHVYWYRQLPEEGLKFMVYLQKENIIDESGMPKERFSAEFPKEGPSILRIQQVVRGDSAAYFCASFPSLPKGASSGNTIYFGEGSWLTVV.

The V gene is TRBV20-1, the J gene TRBJ1-2, with no clear D. From germline, CDR1 is DFQATT and CDR2 SNEGSKA (reference sequence). CDR3 length equals 13 residues. The V end lost 2 bases, the J end lost 4 bases, and 11 bases lay between the germline ends. CDR3 nucleotides: TGCAGTGCTAGACCGGAACTGAGCTATGGCTACACCTTC. This codes for CSARPELSYGYTF.

The sample holds many counts of this clonotype. The chain links TRBV5-1 to TRBJ1-1; TRBD1 might be the D (6 bases). Trimming took 0 bases from V and 3 from J, leaving 12 bases between them. CDR3 length equals 15 residues. Germline lookup yields CDR1 SGHRS and CDR2 YFSETQ. The CDR3 reads CASSLGQGLYTEAFF. CDR3 coding DNA: TGCGCCAGCAGCTTGGGGCAGGGGCTGTACACTGAAGCTTTCTTT.

This clonotype was picked up one time. V usage is TRBV11-2 and J usage is TRBJ2-3; D possibly uses TRBD1 or TRBD2 (6 bases each). Looked up from germline, CDR1 is SGHAT and CDR2 is FQNNGV. Trimming cost V 1 base and J 3 bases, with 14 bases left between them. This CDR3 is built from 16 residues. CDR3 region: CASSLVNPGATDTQYF. As DNA, the CDR3 is TGTGCCAGCAGCTTAGTAAATCCGGGGGCGACAGATACGCAGTATTTT.

This clonotype has a handful of counts. The DNA for the CDR3 is TGTGCCAGCAGCTTCGGCGAAAAACTGTTTTTT. It is translated as CASSFGEKLFF. The chain couples TRBV5-6 to TRBJ1-4; D is uncertain. The germline V gene has CDR1 SGHDT and CDR2 YYEEEE. V was pared by 2 bases and J by 8 bases, with 4 bases between. The CDR3 loop spans 11 amino acids.

This clonotype was counted many times. The rearrangement uses TRBV29-1 and TRBJ1-1; D is unclear. This CDR3 is built from 12 residues. Germline lookup yields CDR1 SQVTM and CDR2 ANQGSEA. V was pared by 8 bases and J by 2 bases, with 12 bases between. The CDR3 loop is CSSVKVNTEAFF. The CDR3 DNA follows: TGCAGCAGCGTTAAGGTAAACACTGAAGCTTTCTTT.

This clonotype is medium-sized within its sample. This chain uses TRBV30 with TRBJ1-6, with 7 positions matching TRBD1. Germline trimming cut 1 base from V and 0 bases from J; bases unmatched to any gene: 0. The V gene's germline CDR1 is GTSNPN and CDR2 SVGIG (reference sequence). This CDR3 region has 15 residues. The CDR3 bases are TGTGCCTGGAGTGACAGGGGCTCCTATAATTCACCCCTCCACTTT. This sequence encodes CAWSDRGSYNSPLHF.